These 9 T cell receptor beta chains came from one sample sequenced in a study of shared clonotypes between healthy human individuals. Measured with immunoSEQ multiplex PCR; TCRdb has only the in-frame clones, and not every one. The data hold about 1.1 million clones, with approximately 75% observed a single time. Input material: memory CD4+ T cells from PBMCs. Regarding subset: CD45RA-negative fraction. The receptor set was obtained from a man aged 18 to 35 in good health. Some clones in this sample may be carry-over from other donors' samples.

The rearrangement joins TRBV19 to TRBJ2-7; TRBD1 agrees at 8 bases. V was pared by 5 bases and J by 0 bases, with 6 bases of the junction left unmatched. Germline V lookup: CDR1 LNHDA, CDR2 SQIVND (reference sequence). The CDR3 has 15 amino acids. The DNA of the CDR3 is TGTGCCAGTAGTCGGACAGGGCACAGCTCCTACGAGCAGTACTTC. Protein: CASSRTGHSSYEQYF.

This clone has just a few counts. This chain connects TRBV5-5 to TRBJ2-3; 9 bases are shared with TRBD1. CDR1 SGHKS and CDR2 YYEKEE come from the germline V gene (reference sequence). The V segment lost 5 bases and the J segment 3 bases; nucleotides outside the gene matches: 4. This CDR3 is built from 14 residues. The DNA of the CDR3 is TGTGCCAGCAGAGAGGACAGGGGAACAGATACGCAGTATTTT. Amino acids: CASREDRGTDTQYF.

This chain's CDR3 is CASSSVKGDIYEQYF. The CDR3 bases are TGTGCCAGCAGCTCGGTGAAAGGGGACATCTACGAGCAGTACTTC. The chain carries TRBV11-2 and TRBJ2-7, with a weak D call TRBD1 (6 bases). The CDR3 sequence is 15 residues long. The ends were cut back, 4 bases at V and 3 bases at J, with 16 bases in the middle. From germline, CDR1 is SGHAT and CDR2 FQNNGV.

The chain couples TRBV11-2 to TRBJ2-2; 8 positions agree with TRBD1. The V and J ends lost 4 bases and 5 bases, in that order; junction bases with no gene match: 9. Germline CDR1 reads SGHAT; CDR2 reads FQNNGV. CDR3 length: 16 amino acids. CDR3 protein: CASSSSLGQGTGELFF. The CDR3 DNA is TGTGCCAGCAGCTCTAGTCTCGGACAGGGAACCGGGGAGCTGTTTTTT.

The chain uses TRBV14 and TRBJ1-1; D call uncertain. The CDR3 runs 14 residues. With 4 bases removed from V and 4 bases from J, the gap between germline ends came to 13 bases. Germline CDR1 is SGHDN and CDR2 is FVKESK. The CDR3 loop reads CASSPRTVGTEAFF. The CDR3 DNA reads TGTGCCAGCAGCCCGAGGACGGTAGGCACTGAAGCTTTCTTT.

The rearrangement joins TRBV6-6 to TRBJ2-7, with D possibly being TRBD1 or TRBD2 (6 bases each). Germline loops: CDR1 MNHNY, CDR2 SVGAGI (reference sequence). Trimming took 0 bases from V and 6 from J, leaving 18 bases between them. The CDR3 runs 16 residues. In DNA, the CDR3 is TGTGCCAGCAGTTACTCTCCGGGGGCGGCCGACGCCGAGCAGTACTTC. Its protein product is CASSYSPGAADAEQYF.

The V call is TRBV5-1, the J call TRBJ2-3; 13 bases map to TRBD2. The ends lost 2 bases at V and 4 bases at J; junction bases unmatched: 4. The germline V gene has CDR1 SGHRS and CDR2 YFSETQ. This CDR3 contains 16 residues. The CDR3 reads CASSLGGLAGSDTQYF. CDR3 nucleotide sequence: TGCGCCAGCAGCTTAGGGGGACTAGCGGGATCAGATACGCAGTATTTT.

The chain uses TRBV28 and TRBJ1-1; D is unresolved. Trimming removed 8 bases at V and 2 bases at J, with 12 bases between. The germline CDR1 and CDR2 sequences are MDHEN and SYDVKM. CDR3 length equals 13 residues. DNA of the CDR3: TGTGCCAGCCAGAGAGGAATTAACACTGAAGCTTTCTTT. The encoded protein is CASQRGINTEAFF.

In its sample, this clone was seen a few times. This chain links TRBV6-6 with TRBJ1-5; D is possibly TRBD1 (5 bases). The CDR3 is made up of 15 amino acids. Germline lookup yields CDR1 MNHNY and CDR2 SVGAGI (reference sequence). The V end was cut by 5 bases, the J end by 4 bases, with 15 bases between. The chain's CDR3 is CASSMEGIRNQPQHF. CDR3 DNA sequence: TGTGCCAGCAGTATGGAGGGGATACGGAATCAGCCCCAGCATTTT.